Listed below are T cell receptor beta chains from one sample, sequenced in a study of T cell repertoires in cytomegalovirus infection. TCRdb passed the reads through MiXCR, listing each CDR3 protein once. The profile covers approximately 100,000 distinct CDR3 sequences, with over 40% appearing a single time and about three quarters taken by the ten largest. For these TCRs, the target antigens are not known. Sample: CD8+ T cells from cultured PBMCs, taken from culture after CMV antigen stimulation. These TCRs come from a human donor in good health (CMV status not recorded). Some clones in this sample may be carry-over from other donors' samples. The CDR3 runs from the conserved cysteine through the conserved F or W. The D gene is left open where the match is weak. Not all rows give a size; the values are once, few, many and, for expanded clones, a class.

size: few; V: TRBV7-2; D: TRBD2; J: TRBJ2-5; DNA: TGTGCCAGCAGCCCCACTAGCGGAGAGGCCCAGTACTTC; CDR3: CASSPTSGEAQYF
size: many; V: TRBV7-2; D: NA; J: TRBJ2-1; DNA: TGTGCCAGCAGCTTCCGTAGCTCCTACAATGAGCAGTTCTTC; CDR3: CASSFRSSYNEQFF
size: few; V: TRBV12-3/TRBV12-4; D: TRBD2; J: TRBJ2-5; DNA: TGTGCCAGCACTTTGGGGGGGGGAGAGACCCAGTACTTC; CDR3: CASTLGGGETQYF
size: few; V: TRBV7-3; D: NA; J: TRBJ2-5; DNA: TGTGCCAGCAGCTTAGGAATTCAAGAGACCCAGTACTTC; CDR3: CASSLGIQETQYF
size: NA; V: TRBV7-9; D: TRBD1; J: TRBJ1-1; DNA: TGTGCCAGCAGCTTATCGGACAGGGGCACTGAAGCTTTCTTT; CDR3: CASSLSDRGTEAFF
size: many; V: TRBV5-6; D: NA; J: TRBJ1-1; DNA: TGTGCCAGCAGCTCCTGGACGGACCCAAGAATGAACACTGAAGCTTTCTTT; CDR3: CASSSWTDPRMNTEAFF
size: few; V: TRBV19; D: NA; J: TRBJ2-5; DNA: TGTGCCAGTAGTATTTACAGGGATGAGACCCAGTACTTC; CDR3: CASSIYRDETQYF
size: NA; V: TRBV7-8; D: NA; J: TRBJ2-3; DNA: TGTGCCAGCAGCCCTCATATGAGTACAGATACGCAGTATTTT; CDR3: CASSPHMSTDTQYF
size: NA; V: TRBV7-8; D: NA; J: TRBJ1-2; DNA: TGTGCCAGCAGCTTAGCCCCGGGATTCACTAACTATGGCTACACCTTC; CDR3: CASSLAPGFTNYGYTF
size: NA; V: TRBV27; D: NA; J: TRBJ2-7; DNA: TGTGCCAGCAGTTTACGTGGGACCTCCTACGAGCAGTACTTC; CDR3: CASSLRGTSYEQYF
size: NA; V: TRBV7-9; D: NA; J: TRBJ2-1; DNA: TGTGCCAGCAGCAACACACGGACAGAGAAGGGATACAATGAGCAGTTCTTC; CDR3: CASSNTRTEKGYNEQFF
size: NA; V: TRBV7-9; D: NA; J: TRBJ1-2; DNA: TGTGCCAGCAGCTTAGATGCAGGGGCCCTGCAAGGCTACACCTTC; CDR3: CASSLDAGALQGYTF
size: NA; V: TRBV4-2; D: TRBD1; J: TRBJ1-1; DNA: TGTGCCAGCAGCCAGGCCCGGACAGGGGGAACTGAAGCTTTCTTT; CDR3: CASSQARTGGTEAFF
size: few; V: TRBV7-6; D: NA; J: TRBJ2-7; DNA: TGTGCCAGCAGCCCGGGCGGCCACGAGCAGTACTTC; CDR3: CASSPGGHEQYF
size: NA; V: TRBV7-2; D: TRBD2; J: TRBJ2-5; DNA: TGTGCCAGCAGCTCCTCCGGGACTAGCGGGGGGCCACCCGTTCGGGAGACCCAGTACTTC; CDR3: CASSSSGTSGGPPVRETQYF
size: few; V: TRBV7-2; D: NA; J: TRBJ1-2; DNA: TGTGCCAGCAGCTTAGGATCGGACAAGGGCCAAGATGGCTACACCTTC; CDR3: CASSLGSDKGQDGYTF
size: NA; V: TRBV28; D: NA; J: TRBJ2-7; DNA: TGTGCCAGCAGTTTACGTGGGGAGGTACACGAGCAGTACTTC; CDR3: CASSLRGEVHEQYF
size: NA; V: TRBV7-2; D: TRBD2; J: TRBJ2-3; DNA: TGTGCCAGCAGCTTCGGGACTAGCGGCACAGATACGCAGTATTTT; CDR3: CASSFGTSGTDTQYF
size: many; V: TRBV7-2; D: NA; J: TRBJ1-4; DNA: TGTGCCAGCAGCTTAGGAGGGTCCAATGAAAAACTGTTTTTT; CDR3: CASSLGGSNEKLFF
size: NA; V: TRBV4-1; D: NA; J: TRBJ1-1; DNA: TGCGCCAGCAGCCAAGAGGTAGGATACACTGAAGCTTTCTTT; CDR3: CASSQEVGYTEAFF
size: NA; V: TRBV6-8; D: NA; J: TRBJ2-2; DNA: TGTGCCAGCAGAAACGGACAGTCCGGGGAGCTGTTTTTT; CDR3: CASRNGQSGELFF
size: NA; V: TRBV27; D: NA; J: TRBJ1-5; DNA: TGTGCCAGCAGTATGGGGGTTAGCAATCAGCCCCAGCATTTT; CDR3: CASSMGVSNQPQHF
size: few; V: TRBV20-1; D: NA; J: TRBJ1-6; DNA: TGCAGTGCTAGAGATGAGAAAAGCTCCTATAATTCACCCCTCCACTTT; CDR3: CSARDEKSSYNSPLHF
size: NA; V: TRBV6-2/TRBV6-3; D: NA; J: TRBJ1-1; DNA: TGTGCCAGCAGTACCCGAGGGGGGGTGAACACTGAAGCTTTCTTT; CDR3: CASSTRGGVNTEAFF
size: NA; V: TRBV7-8; D: TRBD1; J: TRBJ2-5; DNA: TGTGCCAGCAGCTTTACACAGGGGGGTATCCGGGAGACCCAGTACTTC; CDR3: CASSFTQGGIRETQYF
size: many; V: TRBV19; D: NA; J: TRBJ2-7; DNA: TGTGCCAGTAGCCCTAGAGACCGGGACGAGCAGTACTTC; CDR3: CASSPRDRDEQYF
size: NA; V: TRBV4-1; D: TRBD2; J: TRBJ2-7; DNA: TGCGCCAGCAGCCAAGGGAGTAGACTAGCGGAATACGAGCAGTACTTC; CDR3: CASSQGSRLAEYEQYF
size: NA; V: TRBV6-4; D: TRBD2; J: TRBJ2-3; DNA: TGTGCCAGCAGTGAGGCTAGCGGGAGCCCAGATACGCAGTATTTT; CDR3: CASSEASGSPDTQYF
size: many; V: TRBV7-9; D: NA; J: TRBJ2-2; DNA: TGTGCCAGCAGCCCGGACGGGAACACCGGGGAGCTGTTTTTT; CDR3: CASSPDGNTGELFF
size: many; V: TRBV27; D: TRBD1; J: TRBJ1-1; DNA: TGTGCCAGCAGTTTGGACAGGGGGTACACTGAAGCTTTCTTT; CDR3: CASSLDRGYTEAFF
size: NA; V: TRBV7-9; D: TRBD2; J: TRBJ2-7; DNA: TGTGCCAGCAGCACCGATCTAGCGGCCTACGAGCAGTACTTC; CDR3: CASSTDLAAYEQYF
size: many; V: TRBV7-2; D: NA; J: TRBJ2-3; DNA: TGTGCCAGCAGCTTACTATTAGCGCGGGCCAAGAACACAGATACGCAGTATTTT; CDR3: CASSLLLARAKNTDTQYF
size: few; V: TRBV24-1; D: TRBD1; J: TRBJ2-7; DNA: TGTGCCACCAGTGATCCCCGACAGGGTTCCGAGCAGTACTTC; CDR3: CATSDPRQGSEQYF
size: few; V: TRBV5-4; D: NA; J: TRBJ1-4; DNA: TGTGCCAGCAGCTCCGACCACTTGACGGATGAAAAACTGTTTTTT; CDR3: CASSSDHLTDEKLFF
size: NA; V: TRBV28; D: NA; J: TRBJ2-5; DNA: TGTGCCAGCAGTCCGCTCACAGGGATCAAAGAGACCCAGTACTTC; CDR3: CASSPLTGIKETQYF
size: NA; V: TRBV7-6; D: TRBD1; J: TRBJ1-5; DNA: TGTGCCAGCAGCCTCGGGACAGGGTTCAATCAGCCCCAGCATTTT; CDR3: CASSLGTGFNQPQHF
size: NA; V: TRBV7-8; D: NA; J: TRBJ2-1; DNA: TGTGCCAGCAGCTTACGCGGGACATCATCCAATGAGCAGTTCTTC; CDR3: CASSLRGTSSNEQFF
size: NA; V: TRBV7-4; D: NA; J: TRBJ1-1; DNA: TGTGCCAGCGGGAGACCGGAGAACACTGAAGCTTTCTTT; CDR3: CASGRPENTEAFF
size: few; V: TRBV27; D: TRBD2; J: TRBJ2-3; DNA: TGTGCCAGCAGTTCCGTAGCGGGGGATACTAGCACAGATACGCAGTATTTT; CDR3: CASSSVAGDTSTDTQYF
size: NA; V: TRBV10-3; D: NA; J: TRBJ2-2; DNA: TGTGCCATCAGTGAGTCAACCGACACCGGGGAGCTGTTTTTT; CDR3: CAISESTDTGELFF
size: few; V: TRBV7-9; D: NA; J: TRBJ1-5; DNA: TGTGCCAGCAGCTCCTCGGGGGCCAATCAGCCCCAGCATTTT; CDR3: CASSSSGANQPQHF
size: few; V: TRBV19; D: NA; J: TRBJ1-5; DNA: TGTGCCAGTAACCCCTACATCGGGGGCGCATGGGATCAGCCCCAGCATTTT; CDR3: CASNPYIGGAWDQPQHF
size: NA; V: TRBV7-9; D: TRBD1; J: TRBJ2-3; DNA: TGTGCCAGCAGCTTAGGGACAGGGGATCTGAATACGCAGTATTTT; CDR3: CASSLGTGDLNTQYF
size: many; V: TRBV6-5; D: TRBD2; J: TRBJ2-3; DNA: TGTGCCAGCAGTTACGTACTAGCGGGGGGCTCCCTCACAGATACGCAGTATTTT; CDR3: CASSYVLAGGSLTDTQYF
size: NA; V: TRBV27; D: NA; J: TRBJ2-7; DNA: TGTGCCAGCAGTCCGGGGGACTTATTCTACGAGCAGTACTTC; CDR3: CASSPGDLFYEQYF
size: few; V: TRBV3-1; D: NA; J: TRBJ2-2; DNA: TGTGCCAGCAGCCCCCCGGGGTTCCCCGGGGAGCTGTTTTTT; CDR3: CASSPPGFPGELFF
size: NA; V: TRBV7-8; D: NA; J: TRBJ2-7; DNA: TGTGCCAGCAGCTTAGGGGGTCAGCAGTACTTC; CDR3: CASSLGGQQYF
size: few; V: TRBV20-1; D: NA; J: TRBJ2-7; DNA: TGCAGTGCTAGAGATTACGGGGGGCTGGTTGCGGACGAGCAGTACTTC; CDR3: CSARDYGGLVADEQYF
size: few; V: TRBV12-3/TRBV12-4; D: NA; J: TRBJ1-1; DNA: TGTGCCAGCAGTTGGCAGCTGAACACTGAAGCTTTCTTT; CDR3: CASSWQLNTEAFF
size: NA; V: TRBV7-3; D: NA; J: TRBJ2-1; DNA: TGTGCCAGCAGCTTAGCGGTGAGCTCCTACAATGAGCAGTTCTTC; CDR3: CASSLAVSSYNEQFF
size: NA; V: TRBV6-1; D: TRBD1; J: TRBJ2-7; DNA: TGTGCCAGCAGTGACACACAGGGGGCCTACGAGCAGTACTTC; CDR3: CASSDTQGAYEQYF
size: NA; V: TRBV7-8; D: NA; J: TRBJ1-6; DNA: TGTGCCAGCAGCATGGACGGCCCTAATTCACCCCTCCACTTT; CDR3: CASSMDGPNSPLHF
size: NA; V: TRBV7-6; D: TRBD2; J: TRBJ2-5; DNA: TGTGCCAGCAGCTTAGTAGGTTTAACTCGGGAGGGAGAGACCCAGTACTTC; CDR3: CASSLVGLTREGETQYF
size: NA; V: TRBV5-4; D: NA; J: TRBJ2-1; DNA: TGTGCCAGCAGCTTGGAGTCCAGGGGGGTAGAGCAGTTCTTC; CDR3: CASSLESRGVEQFF
size: NA; V: TRBV7-3; D: NA; J: TRBJ2-3; DNA: TGTGCCAGCAGCTTAACGCCCAGTCGGACAGATACGCAGTATTTT; CDR3: CASSLTPSRTDTQYF
size: NA; V: TRBV27; D: TRBD2; J: TRBJ2-1; DNA: TGTGCCGTACGACTATTTGCGGGGGGAGGAGAGCAGTTCTTC; CDR3: CAVRLFAGGGEQFF
size: few; V: TRBV5-4; D: TRBD1; J: TRBJ1-5; DNA: TGTGCCAGCAGTCTCGACAGGGACGATCAGCCCCAGCATTTT; CDR3: CASSLDRDDQPQHF
size: NA; V: TRBV20-1; D: NA; J: TRBJ2-7; DNA: TGCAGTGCTAGAGATCCCGGAACCTACGAGCAGTACTTC; CDR3: CSARDPGTYEQYF
size: many; V: TRBV12-3/TRBV12-4; D: NA; J: TRBJ1-6; DNA: TGTGCCAGCAGTCTCGCTAGTAATTCACCCCTCCACTTT; CDR3: CASSLASNSPLHF